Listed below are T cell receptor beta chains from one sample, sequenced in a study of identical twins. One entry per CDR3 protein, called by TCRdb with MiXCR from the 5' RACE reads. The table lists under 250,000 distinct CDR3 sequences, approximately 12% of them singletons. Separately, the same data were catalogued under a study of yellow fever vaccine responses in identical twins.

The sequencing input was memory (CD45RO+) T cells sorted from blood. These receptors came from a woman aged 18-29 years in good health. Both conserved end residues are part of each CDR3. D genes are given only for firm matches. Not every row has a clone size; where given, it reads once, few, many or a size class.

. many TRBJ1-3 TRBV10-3 TGTGCCATCAGTGAGTCTACTCCGTCTGGAAACACCATATATTTT CAISESTPSGNTIYF
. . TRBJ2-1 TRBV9 TGTGCCACTTCGAGCGGCTACAATGAGCAGTTCTTC CATSSGYNEQFF
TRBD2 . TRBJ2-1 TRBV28 TGTGCCAGTGGGACTAGCTGGAGTGACAATGAGCAGTTCTTC CASGTSWSDNEQFF
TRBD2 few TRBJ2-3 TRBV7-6 TGTGCCAGCAGCTTAAAGGGACTAGCCTTCATAGATACGCAGTATTTT CASSLKGLAFIDTQYF
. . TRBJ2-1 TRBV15 TGTGCCACCAGCAGAGATCCCGGAAGGGGAAATGAGCAGTTCTTC CATSRDPGRGNEQFF
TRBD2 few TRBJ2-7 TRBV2 TGTGCCAGCAAGGGGGGACTAGCGGGGTCCTACGAGCAGTACTTC CASKGGLAGSYEQYF
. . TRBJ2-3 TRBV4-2 TGTGCCAGCAGCCAAGACGTTCCGAGCCTACATCGTTTT CASSQDVPSLHRF
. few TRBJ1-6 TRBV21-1 TGTGCCAGCAGCAAGGGCCCAAGAATCAGGGTCTCCTATAATTCACCCCTCCACTTT CASSKGPRIRVSYNSPLHF
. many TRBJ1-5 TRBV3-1 TGTGCCAGCAGCCCCTCGGCCCCCTCTCGCAATCAGCCCCAGCATTTT CASSPSAPSRNQPQHF
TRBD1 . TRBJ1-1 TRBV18 TGTGCCAGCTCACCTCCCAGGGGGAGGGACACTGAAGCTTTCTTT CASSPPRGRDTEAFF
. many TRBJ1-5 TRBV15 TGTGCCACCAGCGACCGGGTTAGCAATCAGCCCCAGCATTTT CATSDRVSNQPQHF
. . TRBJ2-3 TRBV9 TGTGCCAGCAGCCCCGAGGGGACTCGAGGAGATACGCAGTATTTT CASSPEGTRGDTQYF
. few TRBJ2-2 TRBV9 TGTGCCAGCAGCGTAGGACAGAACACCGGGGAGCTGTTTTTT CASSVGQNTGELFF
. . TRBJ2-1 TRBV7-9 TGTGCCAGCAGCTCCCGGGTCCTCTGGGATGAGCAGTTCTTC CASSSRVLWDEQFF
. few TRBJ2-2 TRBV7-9 TGTGCCAGCAGCCGAGCCGGGACTCGCACCGGGGAGCTGTTTTTT CASSRAGTRTGELFF
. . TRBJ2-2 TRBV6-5 TGTGCCAGCCTAAGTTCACGCACCGGGGAGCTGTTTTTT CASLSSRTGELFF
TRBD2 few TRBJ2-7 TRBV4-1 TGCGCCAGCAGCTCCCAGACTAGCGGGAGGTACGAGCAGTACTTC CASSSQTSGRYEQYF
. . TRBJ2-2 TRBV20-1 TGCAGTGCCCCGAAGGAGGGGGCAGGGGGCACCGGGGAGCTGTTTTTT CSAPKEGAGGTGELFF
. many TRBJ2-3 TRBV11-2 TGTGCCAGCAGCTTAGAGGCAGGGGACCTTTTCAGGGATACGCAGTATTTT CASSLEAGDLFRDTQYF
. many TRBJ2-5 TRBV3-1 TGTGCCAGCAGCCAGACAGAGACCCAGTACTTC CASSQTETQYF
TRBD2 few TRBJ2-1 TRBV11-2 TGTGCCAGCAGCTTAGATCGGAAGCGGGGGGGATCCTCGGCCAATGAGCAGTTCTTC CASSLDRKRGGSSANEQFF
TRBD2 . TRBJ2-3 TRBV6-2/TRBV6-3 TGTGCCAGCAGTCCTTGGACTAGCGGGAGGGTCAGGGATACGCAGTATTTT CASSPWTSGRVRDTQYF